This T cell receptor beta chain derives from a study of T cells in Graves' hyperthyroidism and ophthalmopathy. As for the study in general: Upon initial diagnosis and before any treatment, peripheral blood was collected.

Source material for PBMCs was roughly 10 ml fresh peripheral blood. Amplified TCR beta CDR3 regions derived from RNA transcripts. The TCR CDR3 was amplified in a first-round RT-PCR using the HTBI primer set. TCRdb ran MiXCR on the multiplex PCR reads and lists one entry per CDR3 protein. This sample yields more than 300,000 distinct CDR3 sequences, of which over 10% are seen a single time; around 9.2% belongs to the top ten. The length of the CDR3 is 12 residues. Germline assignment: CDR1 DFQATT and CDR2 SNEGSKA (reference sequence). Deletions cut 5 bases from V and 3 bases from J, with 10 bases between. This clonotype was seen many times. What it binds is not known. Study outcomes and limitations: Most clonotypes that expanded in the thyroid above 0.001 also showed up in blood.

This receptor was obtained from a woman aged 18-29 years with Graves' hyperthyroidism. Sample: blood. This rearrangement joins TRBV20-1 to TRBJ1-2; maybe TRBD1 (6 bases). CDR3 amino acids: CSAVGGYYGYTF. CDR3 in DNA: TGCAGTGCTGTTGGGGGCTACTATGGCTACACCTTC.